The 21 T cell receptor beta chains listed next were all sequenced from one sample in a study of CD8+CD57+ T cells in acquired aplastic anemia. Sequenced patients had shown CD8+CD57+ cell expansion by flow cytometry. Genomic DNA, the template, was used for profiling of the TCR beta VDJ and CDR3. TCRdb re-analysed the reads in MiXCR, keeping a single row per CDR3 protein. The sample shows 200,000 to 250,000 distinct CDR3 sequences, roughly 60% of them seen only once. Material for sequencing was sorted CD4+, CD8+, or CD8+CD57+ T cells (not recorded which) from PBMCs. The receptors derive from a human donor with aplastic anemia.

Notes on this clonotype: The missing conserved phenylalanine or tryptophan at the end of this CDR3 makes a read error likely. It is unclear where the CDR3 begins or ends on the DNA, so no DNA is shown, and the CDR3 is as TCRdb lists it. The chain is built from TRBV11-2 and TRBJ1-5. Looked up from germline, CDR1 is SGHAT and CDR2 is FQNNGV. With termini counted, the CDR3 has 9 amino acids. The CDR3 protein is CASSLDRNS.

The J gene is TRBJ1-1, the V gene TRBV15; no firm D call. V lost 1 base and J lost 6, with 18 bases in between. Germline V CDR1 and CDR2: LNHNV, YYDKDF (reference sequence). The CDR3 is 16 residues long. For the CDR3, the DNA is TGTGCCACCAGCAGAGGAGGATTAGGGCTGAGCCCTGAAGCTTTCTTT. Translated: CATSRGGLGLSPEAFF.

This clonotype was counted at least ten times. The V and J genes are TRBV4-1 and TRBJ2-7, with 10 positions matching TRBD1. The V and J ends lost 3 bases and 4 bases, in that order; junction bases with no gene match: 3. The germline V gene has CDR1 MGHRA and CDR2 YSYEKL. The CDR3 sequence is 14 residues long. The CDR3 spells CASSHRQGAYEQYF. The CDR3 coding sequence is TGCGCCAGCAGCCACCGACAGGGGGCTTACGAGCAGTACTTC.

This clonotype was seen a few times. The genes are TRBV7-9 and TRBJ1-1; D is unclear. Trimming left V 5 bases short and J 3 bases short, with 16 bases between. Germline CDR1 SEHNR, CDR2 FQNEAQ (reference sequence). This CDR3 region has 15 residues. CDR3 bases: TGTGCCAGCAGCACCGATGGAAGGAGGGACACTGAAGCTTTCTTT. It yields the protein CASSTDGRRDTEAFF.

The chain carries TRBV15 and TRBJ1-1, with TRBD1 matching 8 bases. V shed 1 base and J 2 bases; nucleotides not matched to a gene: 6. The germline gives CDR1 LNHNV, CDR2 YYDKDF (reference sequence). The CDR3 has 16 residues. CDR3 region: CATSRALDRGNTEAFF. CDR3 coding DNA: TGTGCCACCAGCAGAGCCCTTGACAGGGGTAACACTGAAGCTTTCTTT.

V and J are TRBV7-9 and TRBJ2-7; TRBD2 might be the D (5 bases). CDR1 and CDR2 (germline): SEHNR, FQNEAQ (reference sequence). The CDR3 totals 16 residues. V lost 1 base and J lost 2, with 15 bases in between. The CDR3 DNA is TGTGCCAGCAGCTTAGGACTACCAAAATTAACCTACGAGCAGTACTTC. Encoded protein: CASSLGLPKLTYEQYF.

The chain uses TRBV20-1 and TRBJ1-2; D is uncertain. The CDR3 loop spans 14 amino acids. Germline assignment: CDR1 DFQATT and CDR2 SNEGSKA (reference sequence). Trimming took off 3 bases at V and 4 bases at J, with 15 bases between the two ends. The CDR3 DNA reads TGCAGTGCTAGGAATACGGTAACTCTCTATGGCTACACCTTC. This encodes CSARNTVTLYGYTF.

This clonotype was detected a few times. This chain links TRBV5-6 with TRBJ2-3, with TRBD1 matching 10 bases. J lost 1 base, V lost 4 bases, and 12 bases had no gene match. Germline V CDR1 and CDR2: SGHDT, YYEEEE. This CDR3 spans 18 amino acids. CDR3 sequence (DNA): TGTGCCAGCAGCCCCGAGGGGACAGGGGTTTTTGGCACAGATACGCAGTATTTT. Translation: CASSPEGTGVFGTDTQYF. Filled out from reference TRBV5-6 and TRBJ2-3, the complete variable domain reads DAGVTQSPTHLIKTRGQQVTLRCSPKSGHDTVSWYQQALGQGPQFIFQYYEEEERQRGNFPDRFSGHQFPNYSSELNVNALLLGDSALYLCASSPEGTGVFGTDTQYFGPGTRLTVL.

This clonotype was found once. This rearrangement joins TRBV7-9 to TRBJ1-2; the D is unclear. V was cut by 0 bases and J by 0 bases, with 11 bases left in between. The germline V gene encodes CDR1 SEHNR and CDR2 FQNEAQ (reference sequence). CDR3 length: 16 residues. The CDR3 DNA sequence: TGTGCCAGCAGCTTAGCTCTTGTGGAAGCTAACTATGGCTACACCTTC. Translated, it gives CASSLALVEANYGYTF.

CDR3 in amino acids: CASSSTRGLLTEAFF. CDR3 coding DNA: TGTGCCAGCAGCTCGACGAGGGGACTCCTCACTGAAGCTTTCTTT. The chain uses TRBV7-9 and TRBJ1-1, with TRBD1 as a possible D gene (5 bases). In germline, CDR1 is SEHNR, CDR2 FQNEAQ (reference sequence). The CDR3 sequence is 15 residues long. V was cut by 4 bases and J by 4 bases, with 16 bases left in between.

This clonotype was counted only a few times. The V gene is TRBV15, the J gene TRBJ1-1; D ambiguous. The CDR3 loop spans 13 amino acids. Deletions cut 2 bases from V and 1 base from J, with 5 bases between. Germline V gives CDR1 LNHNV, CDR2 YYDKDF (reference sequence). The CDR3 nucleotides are TGTGCCACCAGCAGAAATACGAACACTGAAGCTTTCTTT. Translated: CATSRNTNTEAFF.

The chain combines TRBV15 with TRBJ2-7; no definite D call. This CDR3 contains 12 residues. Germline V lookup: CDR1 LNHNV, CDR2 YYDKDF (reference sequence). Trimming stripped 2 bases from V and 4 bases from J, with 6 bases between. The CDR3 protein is CATSRTKYEQYF. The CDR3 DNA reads TGTGCCACCAGCAGAACGAAATACGAGCAGTACTTC.

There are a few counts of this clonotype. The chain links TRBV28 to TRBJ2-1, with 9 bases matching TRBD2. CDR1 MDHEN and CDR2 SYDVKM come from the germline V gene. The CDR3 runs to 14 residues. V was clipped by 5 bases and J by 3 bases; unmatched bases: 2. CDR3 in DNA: TGTGCCAGCAGTGAGCGGGGGGTCTACAATGAGCAGTTCTTC. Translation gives CASSERGVYNEQFF.

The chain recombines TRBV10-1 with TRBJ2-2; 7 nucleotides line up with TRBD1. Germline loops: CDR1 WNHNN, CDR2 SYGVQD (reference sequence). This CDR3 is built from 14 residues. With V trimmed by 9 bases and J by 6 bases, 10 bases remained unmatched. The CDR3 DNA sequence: TGCGCCAGTACCGGGACAGATCCCTCCGGGGAGCTGTTTTTT. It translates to CASTGTDPSGELFF.

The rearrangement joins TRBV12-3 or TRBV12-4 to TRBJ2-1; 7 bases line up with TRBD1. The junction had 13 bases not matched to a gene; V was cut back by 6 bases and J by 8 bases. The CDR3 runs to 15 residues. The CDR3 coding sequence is TGTGCCAGCAGCCTACAGGGGATAGAGGGACATGAGCAGTTCTTC. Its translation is CASSLQGIEGHEQFF.

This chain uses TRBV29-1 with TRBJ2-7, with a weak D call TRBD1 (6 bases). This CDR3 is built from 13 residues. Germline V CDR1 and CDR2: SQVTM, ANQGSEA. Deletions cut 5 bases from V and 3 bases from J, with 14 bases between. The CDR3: CSVRVTGGYEQYF. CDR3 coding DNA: TGCAGCGTTCGTGTGACAGGCGGCTACGAGCAGTACTTC.

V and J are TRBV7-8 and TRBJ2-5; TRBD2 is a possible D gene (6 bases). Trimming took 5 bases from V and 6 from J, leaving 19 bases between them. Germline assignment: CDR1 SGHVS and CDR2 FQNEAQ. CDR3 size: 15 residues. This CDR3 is CASSPAGRAGQTQYF. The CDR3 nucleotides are TGTGCCAGCAGCCCAGCGGGTAGAGCGGGCCAGACCCAGTACTTC. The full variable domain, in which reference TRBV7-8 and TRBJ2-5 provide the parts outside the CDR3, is GAGVSQSPRYKVAKRGQDVALRCDPISGHVSLFWYQQALGQGPEFLTYFQNEAQLDKSGLPSDRFFAERPEGSVSTLKIQRTQQEDSAVYLCASSPAGRAGQTQYFGPGTRLLVL.

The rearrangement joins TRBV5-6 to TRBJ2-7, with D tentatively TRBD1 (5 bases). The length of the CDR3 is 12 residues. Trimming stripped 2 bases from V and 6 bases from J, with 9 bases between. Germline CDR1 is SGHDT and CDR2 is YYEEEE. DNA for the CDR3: TGTGCCAGCAGCTTTGCCAGGGCCGAGCAGTACTTC. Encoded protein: CASSFARAEQYF.

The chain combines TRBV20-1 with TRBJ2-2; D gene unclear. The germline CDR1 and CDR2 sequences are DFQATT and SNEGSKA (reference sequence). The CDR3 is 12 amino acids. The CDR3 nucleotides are TGCAACATACTACCGAACACCGGGGAGCTGTTTTTT. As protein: CNILPNTGELFF.

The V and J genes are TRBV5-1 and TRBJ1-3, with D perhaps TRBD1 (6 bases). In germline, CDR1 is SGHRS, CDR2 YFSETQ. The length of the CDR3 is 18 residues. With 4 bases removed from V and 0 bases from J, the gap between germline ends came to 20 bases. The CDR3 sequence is CASSNPSGTSSSGNTIYF. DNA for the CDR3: TGCGCCAGCAGCAACCCTTCCGGGACATCAAGCTCTGGAAACACCATATATTTT.

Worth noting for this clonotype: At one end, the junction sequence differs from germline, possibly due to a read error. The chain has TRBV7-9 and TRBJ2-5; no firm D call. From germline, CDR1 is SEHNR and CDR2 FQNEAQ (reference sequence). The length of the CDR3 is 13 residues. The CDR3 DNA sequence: TGTGCCAGCAGTCCACACCCCCAAGGGACCCAGTACTTC. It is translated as CASSPHPQGTQYF.